These 17 T cell receptor beta chains originate from one sample sequenced in a study of regulatory T cells in long-lasting Graves disease. Building of the TCR beta libraries involved iRepertoire HTBI primers and Arm-PCR of CDR3 regions. TCRdb redid the calling of the multiplex PCR reads with MiXCR, one entry per CDR3 protein. Altogether about 400,000 distinct CDR3 sequences are present, 15% to 20% being singletons, with the ten largest covering 20%. As to time point: newly diagnosed GD, antithyroid drugs for less than 3 months. PBMC-extracted RNA yielded the TCR library. This sample also appeared in a second study, on T cells in Graves' hyperthyroidism and ophthalmopathy.

Sequences were derived from peripheral blood mononuclear cells (PBMCs), sampled at new diagnosis, from a patient treated with antithyroid drugs. The receptors shown here come from a woman in her late teens or twenties with Graves disease.

Turning to this clonotype: A much larger clone differs from this one at a single base, so this may be a read error. The chain employs TRBV5-4 and TRBJ2-5; a possible D gene is TRBD2 (5 bases). The CDR3 consists of 13 residues. Germline V lookup: CDR1 SGHNT, CDR2 YYREEE (reference sequence). CDR3 region: CASGLEVEETQYF. As DNA, the CDR3 is TGTGCCAGCGGCTTGGAGGTGGAGGAGACCCAGTACTTC.

A note on this clonotype: Given a much more abundant clone one base away, this may be a read error. The CDR3 DNA reads TGTGCCAGCAGATTTTCGGGGGGGGAGGAGACCCAGTACTTC. This translates into CASRFSGGEETQYF. J is TRBJ2-5 and V is TRBV28; 8 nucleotides match TRBD2. The CDR3 contains 14 residues. In germline, CDR1 is MDHEN, CDR2 SYDVKM. J lost 5 bases, V lost 6 bases, and 8 bases had no gene match.

This clonotype was picked up many times. V usage is TRBV11-2 and J usage is TRBJ1-2; no reliable D call. The CDR3 covers 12 residues. Germline values: CDR1 SGHAT, CDR2 FQNNGV. V shed 5 bases and J shed 4 bases, with 8 bases lying between them. Here the CDR3 DNA reads TGTGCCAGCAGCCAAGCCCCCTATGGCTACACCTTC. Protein product: CASSQAPYGYTF.

This clonotype was seen more than once but under ten times. The rearrangement uses TRBV13 and TRBJ1-6, with D possibly TRBD1 on 6 matching bases. Per the germline V gene, CDR1 is PRHDT and CDR2 is FYEKMQ (reference sequence). The CDR3 loop spans 16 amino acids. Between the trimmed V and J ends, which lost 1 base and 5 bases, there was a span of 12 bases. The CDR3 sequence: CASSLAGARDNSPLHF. The DNA for the CDR3 is TGTGCCAGCAGCTTAGCGGGGGCCAGGGATAATTCACCCCTCCACTTT.

This clonotype was observed at least ten times. The chain uses TRBV12-3 or TRBV12-4 and TRBJ2-4; D is undetermined. The J call is uncertain, as TRBJ2-1 better fits the DNA end. The CDR3 is 11 amino acids. Written as DNA, the CDR3 is TGTGCCAGCAGTCGAACGACCATTCAGTTCTTC. Translation: CASSRTTIQFF.

The table lists this clonotype with many counts. For the CDR3, the DNA is TGTGCCACCAGCCCGGCGATGAACACTGAAGCTTTCTTT. It encodes CATSPAMNTEAFF. This chain connects TRBV15 to TRBJ1-1; D gene unclear. This CDR3 is 13 amino acids long. V lost 5 bases and J lost 0, with 7 bases in between. From germline, CDR1 is LNHNV and CDR2 YYDKDF (reference sequence).

This clonotype appeared many times. The CDR3: CASSASQDETQYF. The DNA for the CDR3 is TGTGCCAGCAGCGCCAGCCAAGACGAGACCCAGTACTTC. V and J are TRBV6-2 or TRBV6-3 and TRBJ2-5; D unclear. Germline CDR1 MNHEY, CDR2 SVGEGT. The CDR3 spans 13 residues. With 6 bases removed from V and 5 bases from J, the gap between germline ends came to 13 bases.

This clonotype was observed a few times. The chain recombines TRBV28 with TRBJ2-3; D is uncertain. V lost 7 bases and J 2 bases, leaving 16 bases between the germline ends. The length of the CDR3 is 15 residues. Per the germline V gene, CDR1 is MDHEN and CDR2 is SYDVKM. As DNA, the CDR3 is TGTGCCAGCATGCCTGGCGGCAAGTACACAGATACGCAGTATTTT. Translated, it gives CASMPGGKYTDTQYF. Supplemented by reference TRBV28 and TRBJ2-3, the full variable domain reads DVKVTQSSRYLVKRTGEKVFLECVQDMDHENMFWYRQDPGLGLRLIYFSYDVKMKEKGDIPEGYSVSREKKERFSLILESASTNQTSMYLCASMPGGKYTDTQYFGPGTRLTVL.

On this clonotype: A read error may be the cause here, since a much bigger clone is one base away. J is TRBJ1-1 and V is TRBV5-5, with D perhaps TRBD1 (5 bases). The CDR3 has 14 residues. Germline CDR1 SGHKS, CDR2 YYEKEE (reference sequence). The CDR3 DNA reads as TGTGCCAGCAGCTCGGCGGGGACTCCCACTGAAGATTTCTTT. It encodes CASSSAGTPTEDFF. The full variable domain, rest sourced from reference TRBV5-5 and TRBJ1-1, is DAGVTQSPTHLIKTRGQQVTLRCSPISGHKSVSWYQQVLGQGPQFIFQYYEKEERGRGNFPDRFSARQFPNYSSELNVNALLLGDSALYLCASSSAGTPTEDFFGQGTRLTVV.

This clonotype occurred many times. The chain uses TRBV3-1 and TRBJ2-5; 8 bases are a match to TRBD2. J gave up 5 bases and V 1 base, and 3 bases lay outside the gene matches. The length of the CDR3 is 14 residues. The germline V gene has CDR1 LGHDT and CDR2 YNNKEL (reference sequence). CDR3 region: CASSQAASGETQYF. The CDR3 DNA is TGTGCCAGCAGCCAAGCGGCTAGCGGGGAGACCCAGTACTTC.

This clonotype was found many times. V gene TRBV7-3 combines with J gene TRBJ2-1; D is possibly TRBD2 (7 bases). V gave up 5 bases and J gave up 8 bases, with 22 bases separating them. The CDR3 contains 16 residues. Germline CDR1 and CDR2: SGHTA and FQGTGA. The CDR3 DNA follows: TGTGCCAGCAGCCCTAGGGGGGGGGGCCGGATCTATGAGCAGTTCTTC. This translates into CASSPRGGGRIYEQFF. Full variable domain (rest looked up from reference TRBV7-3 and TRBJ2-1): GAGVSQTPSNKVTEKGKYVELRCDPISGHTALYWYRQSLGQGPEFLIYFQGTGAADDSGLPNDRFFAVRPEGSVSTLKIQRTERGDSAVYLCASSPRGGGRIYEQFFGPGTRLTVL.

This clonotype showed up many times. The chain combines TRBV27 with TRBJ2-7; TRBD1 might be the D (6 bases). The germline V gene encodes CDR1 MNHEY and CDR2 SMNVEV (reference sequence). Trimming removed 8 bases at V and 6 bases at J, with 17 bases between. The CDR3 covers 13 residues. CDR3 DNA sequence: TGTGCCAGCGGATATGGGACATTGCGCGAGCAGTACTTC. This encodes CASGYGTLREQYF.

This clonotype appeared many times. The chain combines TRBV20-1 with TRBJ1-1; 11 nucleotides line up with TRBD1. Germline CDR1 reads DFQATT; CDR2 reads SNEGSKA (reference sequence). The CDR3 sequence is 14 residues long. The CDR3 reads CSPGQGARNTEAFF. The CDR3, as DNA: TGCAGCCCCGGACAGGGGGCCAGAAACACTGAAGCTTTCTTT.

As concerns this clonotype: Possible read error: a much larger clone is one base away. The gene calls are TRBV7-8 and TRBJ2-2; D not certain. This CDR3 contains 16 residues. Trimming stripped 5 bases from V and 4 bases from J, with 17 bases between. Germline V gene sequence: CDR1 SGHVS, CDR2 FQNEAQ. The CDR3 nucleotides read TGTGCCAGCAGCCCCCACCGAGGCCCGAGCACCGGGGAGCTGTTTTTT. It encodes CASSPHRGPSTGELFF.

As regards this clonotype: Mismatch with germline at one junction end may stem from a read error. The J gene is TRBJ1-3, the V gene TRBV20-1, with TRBD1 matching over 7 bases. Germline V lookup: CDR1 DFQATT, CDR2 SNEGSKA (reference sequence). This CDR3 has 13 residues. The CDR3 nucleotides read TGCAGCGCTAGGAGGGGGCCTGGAAACACCATATATTTT. It translates to CSARRGPGNTIYF.

The gene calls are TRBV19 and TRBJ1-5; D not resolved. V was shortened by 6 bases and J by 4 bases, with 13 bases between the two germline ends. CDR1 and CDR2 from the germline V gene are LNHDA and SQIVND (reference sequence). The CDR3 sequence is 14 residues long. CDR3 coding DNA: TGTGCCAGTAGCCCTGGACGTATTAATCAGCCCCAGCATTTT. Translating it yields CASSPGRINQPQHF.

This clonotype was observed many times. The genes are TRBV6-1 and TRBJ2-3; D gene ambiguous. Between the trimmed V and J ends, which lost 2 bases and 1 base, there was a span of 7 bases. The germline CDR1 and CDR2 sequences are MNHNS and SASEGT. The CDR3 totals 14 residues. The CDR3 sequence is CASSERPGTDTQYF. CDR3 bases: TGTGCCAGCAGTGAACGTCCGGGCACAGATACGCAGTATTTT.